Listed below are T cell receptor beta chains from one sample, sequenced in a study of CD8+CD57+ T cells in acquired aplastic anemia. TCRdb recomputed calls from the reads with MiXCR, one row per CDR3 protein. The table shows around 170,000 distinct CDR3 sequences, with around 45% occurring only once. The sequencing sample was made of sorted CD4+, CD8+, or CD8+CD57+ T cells (not recorded which) from PBMCs. Source of these receptors: a human donor with aplastic anemia. CDR3s include the opening cysteine and the closing phenylalanine or tryptophan. D genes are given only for firm matches. Rows may omit the clone size; those that give it use once, few, many or a size class.

CDR3 protein | CDR3 DNA | clone size | J gene | CDR3 length | V gene | D gene
CASSLAREQGINYGYTF | TGTGCCAGCAGCTTAGCCCGGGAACAGGGGATTAACTATGGCTACACCTTC | many | TRBJ1-2 | 17 | TRBV7-8 | TRBD1
CASSESGRLAEQYF | TGCGCCAGCAGTGAGTCAGGCAGGTTGGCCGAGCAGTACTTC | many | TRBJ2-7 | 14 | TRBV10-2 | -
CSVDRGLGGYTF | TGCAGCGTTGACAGGGGTTTGGGTGGCTACACCTTC | - | TRBJ1-2 | 12 | TRBV29-1 | -
CASTKWDVNTGELFF | TGTGCCAGCACCAAATGGGATGTGAACACCGGGGAGCTGTTTTTT | few | TRBJ2-2 | 15 | TRBV7-3 | -
CGVEAWWGGNEQYF | TGCGGCGTTGAAGCTTGGTGGGGGGGGAACGAGCAGTACTTC | many | TRBJ2-7 | 14 | TRBV29-1 | TRBD2
CASSESEGARGYTF | TGTGCCAGCAGTGAAAGCGAGGGGGCGCGTGGCTACACCTTC | many | TRBJ1-2 | 14 | TRBV2 | TRBD1
CAAESLASHEQYF | TGTGCCGCCGAGTCCCTAGCGAGCCACGAGCAGTACTTC | - | TRBJ2-7 | 13 | TRBV15 | -
CASSSGLAGGHYYEQYF | TGCGCCAGCAGCTCGGGACTAGCGGGAGGGCACTACTACGAGCAGTACTTC | - | TRBJ2-7 | 17 | TRBV5-1 | TRBD2
CASGTSGGPGELFF | TGTGCCAGTGGGACTAGCGGGGGGCCGGGGGAGCTGTTTTTT | - | TRBJ2-2 | 14 | TRBV19 | TRBD2
CASSEAGEVETQYF | TGTGCCAGCAGTGAAGCGGGGGAGGTAGAGACCCAGTACTTC | - | TRBJ2-5 | 14 | TRBV6-4 | TRBD2
CASSHIHGNQPQHF | TGTGCCAGCTCACACATACACGGGAATCAGCCCCAGCATTTT | - | TRBJ1-5 | 14 | TRBV24-1 | -
CASSLVSYREDYGYTF | TGTGCCAGCAGCTTAGTGTCGTACAGGGAGGACTATGGCTACACCTTC | - | TRBJ1-2 | 16 | TRBV11-1 | -
CASRSDRSYNSPLHF | TGTGCCAGTAGATCGGACAGAAGCTATAATTCACCCCTCCACTTT | - | TRBJ1-6 | 15 | TRBV19 | -
CASSQDIGGTYEQYF | TGTGCCAGCAGCCAAGATATCGGGGGGACCTACGAGCAGTACTTC | - | TRBJ2-7 | 15 | TRBV4-2 | TRBD2
CSAPGPTSYNEQFF | TGCAGTGCCCCGGGGCCGACCTCCTACAATGAGCAGTTCTTC | many | TRBJ2-1 | 14 | TRBV20-1 | -
CATSRAHGTSLGEQYF | TGTGCCACCAGCAGAGCCCACGGGACTTCCCTGGGGGAGCAGTACTTC | - | TRBJ2-7 | 16 | TRBV15 | -
CSARTVGRDFPNYGYTF | TGCAGTGCTAGGACCGTTGGCCGGGACTTTCCTAACTATGGCTACACCTTC | - | TRBJ1-2 | 17 | TRBV20-1 | -
CASSLSVNSEAFF | TGTGCCAGCAGCTTATCGGTGAATTCTGAAGCTTTCTTT | - | TRBJ1-1 | 13 | TRBV7-2 | -
CSARLAGGSGEQYF | TGCAGTGCTAGACTAGCGGGAGGAAGTGGCGAGCAGTACTTC | - | TRBJ2-7 | 14 | TRBV20-1 | TRBD2
CADYMNTEAFF | TGTGCGGATTACATGAACACTGAAGCTTTCTTT | - | TRBJ1-1 | 11 | TRBV7-2 | -
CSATTGQGSQETQYF | TGCAGTGCTACCACCGGACAGGGAAGCCAAGAGACCCAGTACTTC | few | TRBJ2-5 | 15 | TRBV20-1 | TRBD1
CASSEARDNETQYF | TGTGCCAGCAGTGAAGCGCGTGACAATGAGACCCAGTACTTC | once | TRBJ2-5 | 14 | TRBV2 | -
CSARDRTGYTF | TGCAGTGCTAGAGATAGGACGGGCTACACCTTC | few | TRBJ1-2 | 11 | TRBV20-1 | -
CASSDDVETQYF | TGCGCCAGCAGTGATGACGTGGAGACCCAGTACTTC | once | TRBJ2-5 | 12 | TRBV10-1 | -
CASTPTFIKYGYTF | TGTGCCAGCACCCCGACATTTATTAAGTATGGCTACACCTTC | many | TRBJ1-2 | 14 | TRBV12-3/TRBV12-4 | -
CSARTGGDNSPLHF | TGCAGTGCCAGGACAGGGGGCGACAATTCACCCCTCCACTTT | few | TRBJ1-6 | 14 | TRBV20-1 | TRBD1
CATGTGAYNEQFF | TGTGCCACCGGGACAGGGGCCTACAATGAGCAGTTCTTC | - | TRBJ2-1 | 13 | TRBV10-3 | TRBD1
CSARGTGYTQYF | TGCAGTGCTAGAGGGACAGGGTATACGCAGTATTTT | - | TRBJ2-3 | 12 | TRBV20-1 | TRBD1
CASKWTNNQPQHF | TGTGCCAGCAAATGGACAAACAATCAGCCCCAGCATTTT | many | TRBJ1-5 | 13 | TRBV2 | -
CASSSEGMSTGAFF | TGTGCCAGCAGCTCCGAAGGGATGAGCACTGGAGCTTTCTTT | - | TRBJ1-1 | 14 | TRBV9 | -
CASSGHRAEQYF | TGCGCCAGCAGCGGTCACAGGGCCGAGCAGTACTTC | - | TRBJ2-7 | 12 | TRBV5-1 | -
CSVDGQEGPERYEQYF | TGCAGCGTTGACGGACAGGAGGGACCTGAACGTTACGAGCAGTACTTC | - | TRBJ2-7 | 16 | TRBV29-1 | -
CASSTRTGKLFF | TGTGCCAGTAGTACCCGGACAGGGAAACTGTTTTTT | many | TRBJ1-4 | 12 | TRBV19 | TRBD1
CATSGSGTQTCNQPQHF | TGTGCCACCAGTGGGTCAGGTACCCAGACCTGCAATCAGCCCCAGCATTTT | - | TRBJ1-5 | 17 | TRBV24-1 | -
CASRKDTQNSPLHF | TGTGCCAGCAGAAAGGACACCCAAAATTCACCCCTCCACTTT | many | TRBJ1-6 | 14 | TRBV7-3 | -
CSALGRAGGYTF | TGCAGCGCGCTGGGCCGAGCGGGGGGCTACACCTTC | - | TRBJ1-2 | 12 | TRBV29-1 | -
CASSPRVENIQYF | TGTGCCAGCAGCCCTCGGGTGGAAAACATTCAGTACTTC | many | TRBJ2-4 | 13 | TRBV7-2 | -
CSAAHAFDEKLFF | TGCAGTGCTGCTCATGCGTTCGATGAAAAACTGTTTTTT | - | TRBJ1-4 | 13 | TRBV20-1 | -
CASSELGTGGQPQHF | TGTGCCAGCAGTGAATTAGGGACAGGGGGTCAGCCCCAGCATTTT | many | TRBJ1-5 | 15 | TRBV25-1 | TRBD1
CASSQDSGVRREGFYEQYF | TGCGCCAGCAGCCAAGATTCAGGGGTCAGGAGGGAGGGGTTCTACGAGCAGTACTTC | few | TRBJ2-7 | 19 | TRBV4-1 | -
CASSVAAYGYTF | TGTGCCAGCAGCGTAGCGGCCTATGGCTACACCTTC | many | TRBJ1-2 | 12 | TRBV9 | -